The rows below give T cell receptor beta chains drawn from one sample of a study of blood T cell repertoires in COVID-19. Profiled with immunoSEQ multiplex PCR; TCRdb holds only in-frame clones, not every one. This table has 300,000 to 350,000 clones, 65% to 90% appearing once. The sample consisted of PBMCs or T cells enriched from blood (not recorded which). The receptors shown here come from a woman aged 40 to 50 with acute COVID-19. CDR3s include the opening cysteine and the closing phenylalanine or tryptophan. The order of the fields is D gene, J gene, V gene, clone size, CDR3 DNA, CDR3 protein. A D gene is named only where the DNA matches it firmly. Clone size is stated in some rows and not others, as once, few, many or a class when expanded.

NA | TRBJ2-5 | TRBV29-1 | NA | TGCAGCGCGCGGGGAGGGGGAGAGACCCAGTACTTC | CSARGGGETQYF
TRBD1 | TRBJ1-1 | TRBV6-5 | NA | TGTGCCAGCAGGTACACACAGGGGGGTGAAGCTTTCTTT | CASRYTQGGEAFF
NA | TRBJ2-3 | TRBV7-2 | NA | TGTGCCAGCAGCTTAGCTTCTAGCGCTAACACAGATACGCAGTATTTT | CASSLASSANTDTQYF
NA | TRBJ2-6 | TRBV7-3 | NA | TGTGCCAGCAGCTTAAATCCAGGACAGTACATCTCTGGGGCCAACGTCCTGACTTTC | CASSLNPGQYISGANVLTF
NA | TRBJ2-7 | TRBV11-1 | NA | TGTGCCAGCAGCTTAGACCGGTATATCTCCTACGAGCAGTACTTC | CASSLDRYISYEQYF
NA | TRBJ1-1 | TRBV4-3 | NA | TGCGCCAGCAGCCAAGATGAGGGCATGAACACTGAAGCTTTCTTT | CASSQDEGMNTEAFF
NA | TRBJ1-5 | TRBV2 | NA | TGTGCCAGCACCGAACAAGGAGATAGCAATCAGCCCCAGCATTTT | CASTEQGDSNQPQHF
NA | TRBJ2-5 | TRBV7-9 | once | TGTGCCAGCAGCCCGAGCGTAGGCAGGGGGGAAGAGACCCAGTACTTC | CASSPSVGRGEETQYF
NA | TRBJ1-1 | TRBV6-2/TRBV6-3 | NA | TGTGCCAGCAGCCGAGGACAGTCCTTCACTGAAGCTTTCTTT | CASSRGQSFTEAFF
TRBD2 | TRBJ2-3 | TRBV29-1 | NA | TGCAGCGTTGATCCTGGCGGGGGACGCACAGATACGCAGTATTTT | CSVDPGGGRTDTQYF
TRBD1 | TRBJ1-1 | TRBV6-2/TRBV6-3 | NA | TGTGCCAGCAGCGCGACAGGGATCCCTGAAGCTTTCTTT | CASSATGIPEAFF
NA | TRBJ2-7 | TRBV7-8 | NA | TGTGCCAGCAGCTTAGCCCGGCTCCGGGACTCGGGCTACGAGCAGTACTTC | CASSLARLRDSGYEQYF
NA | TRBJ1-6 | TRBV6-6 | NA | TGTGCCAGCAGTCGAGCCAGGTCAGGGACATTAAATTCACCCCTCCACTTT | CASSRARSGTLNSPLHF
TRBD1 | TRBJ2-2 | TRBV14 | NA | TGTGCCAGCAGCCGGGGACAGGAGGCGAACACCGGGGAGCTGTTTTTT | CASSRGQEANTGELFF
TRBD2 | TRBJ2-3 | TRBV19 | NA | TGTGCCAGTAGTATTCTAGCGGACGCAGATACGCAGTATTTT | CASSILADADTQYF
TRBD1 | TRBJ1-2 | TRBV6-5 | NA | TGTGCCAGCAGTTACGGGACAGGAGTCTACTATGGCTACACCTTC | CASSYGTGVYYGYTF
NA | TRBJ1-5 | TRBV1 | NA | TGCACCAGCAGCCTTGCGGCACCGGGACAGGGGGCTTTGTTCAATCAGCCCCAGCATTTT | CTSSLAAPGQGALFNQPQHF
TRBD1 | TRBJ1-1 | TRBV4-3 | NA | TGCGCCAGCAGCCAAGGGGGGCCAGGGGGCCTTCAGAATCCTGAAGCTTTCTTT | CASSQGGPGGLQNPEAFF
TRBD1 | TRBJ1-2 | TRBV28 | NA | TGTGCCAGCAGTCCCGGACAGGGTAGCTATGGCTACACCTTC | CASSPGQGSYGYTF
NA | TRBJ1-2 | TRBV9 | NA | TGTGCCAGCAGCGTAGATAGGACAGCCCTTGATGGCTACACCTTC | CASSVDRTALDGYTF
NA | TRBJ2-5 | TRBV18 | once | TGTGCCAGCTCAAGTATGAGGGTCCAAGAGACCCAGTACTTC | CASSSMRVQETQYF
NA | TRBJ2-7 | TRBV6-6 | NA | TGTGCCAGCAGTCGCCATGCAGGGTACAACTCCTACGAGCAGTACTTC | CASSRHAGYNSYEQYF
TRBD1 | TRBJ2-5 | TRBV5-1 | once | TGCGCCAGCAGCTTGGGCCCCGGACAGGGAGAGACCCAGTACTTC | CASSLGPGQGETQYF
NA | TRBJ2-3 | TRBV27 | NA | TGTGCCAGCAGTTTCTATACATCCTCCCGGGGATACGGCACAGATACGCAGTATTTT | CASSFYTSSRGYGTDTQYF
NA | TRBJ2-2 | TRBV12-3/TRBV12-4 | few | TGTGCCAGCAGCGGGACCGGGGAGCTGTTTTTT | CASSGTGELFF
NA | TRBJ1-1 | TRBV6-5 | once | TGTGCCAGCAGTCCACCGGGGGGGACCCCTGGGGCTTTCTTT | CASSPPGGTPGAFF
NA | TRBJ2-1 | TRBV18 | NA | TGTGCCAGCTCACCCACGGACTTAGAGCAGTTCTTC | CASSPTDLEQFF
NA | TRBJ1-6 | TRBV10-3 | NA | TGTGCCATCAGTGGACAGGAAGCCGCTAATTCACCCCTCCACTTT | CAISGQEAANSPLHF
NA | TRBJ1-5 | TRBV12-3/TRBV12-4 | NA | TGTGCCAGCAGTTTCGGAGGAAATCAGCCCCAGCATTTT | CASSFGGNQPQHF
TRBD1 | TRBJ1-5 | TRBV6-6 | NA | TGTGCCAGCAGTGAGGTGGACAGGGGAAATCGGCCCCAGCATTTT | CASSEVDRGNRPQHF
NA | TRBJ2-7 | TRBV7-2 | NA | TGTGCCAGCAGCCTTGAGGCGTCGGGTATATACGAGCAGTACTTC | CASSLEASGIYEQYF
NA | TRBJ1-1 | TRBV7-9 | few | TGTGCCAGCAGCTTTCCGGACACGAACACTGAAGCTTTCTTT | CASSFPDTNTEAFF
NA | TRBJ1-1 | TRBV6-5 | NA | TGTGCCAGCAGTTACGACCCGACTTTCAATGAAGCTTTCTTT | CASSYDPTFNEAFF
TRBD2 | TRBJ2-1 | TRBV4-2 | NA | TGTGCCAGCAGCCACGAACCCGGGACTAGCGTCCGGGATGAGCAGTTCTTC | CASSHEPGTSVRDEQFF
TRBD1 | TRBJ1-1 | TRBV11-2 | NA | TGTGCCAGCAGCTTATACCGGGACAGGGTAAATGAAGCTTTCTTT | CASSLYRDRVNEAFF
NA | TRBJ1-4 | TRBV9 | once | TGTGCCAGCAGCCCTTGGCAGGGCGGCGAAAAACTGTTTTTT | CASSPWQGGEKLFF
NA | TRBJ1-1 | TRBV7-2 | NA | TGTGCCAGCAGCATTACGAGAGGAACTGAAGCTTTCTTT | CASSITRGTEAFF
TRBD2 | TRBJ2-7 | TRBV28 | NA | TGTGCCAGCAGTTTATCAAACGGGAGGGCCTACGAGCAGTACTTC | CASSLSNGRAYEQYF
TRBD1 | TRBJ1-5 | TRBV7-6 | NA | TGTGCCAGCAGCACAGAGTCCGGGACAGGAGTACCCCAGCATTTT | CASSTESGTGVPQHF
NA | TRBJ2-1 | TRBV24-1 | NA | TGTGCCACCCAAAGCGGGTTCGGCGGTGAGCAGTTCTTC | CATQSGFGGEQFF
NA | TRBJ2-7 | TRBV12-3/TRBV12-4 | NA | TGTGCCAGCAGTTTGGGGGCCGAGCAGTACTTC | CASSLGAEQYF
TRBD1 | TRBJ2-5 | TRBV4-2 | NA | TGTGCCAGCAGCCAAGGCAGAGGGGCTAGACAGGGGCACCAAGAGACCCAGTACTTC | CASSQGRGARQGHQETQYF
NA | TRBJ2-3 | TRBV21-1 | NA | TGTGCCAGCAGCAAAGCACAGATGCTTTCTAGCACAGATACGCAGTATTTT | CASSKAQMLSSTDTQYF
NA | TRBJ1-2 | TRBV3-1/TRBV3-2 | NA | TGTGCCAGCAGCCATAGGGGCGACAACTATGGCTACACCTTC | CASSHRGDNYGYTF
TRBD1 | TRBJ1-2 | TRBV24-1 | NA | TGTGCCACCAGTGACGGAAAGACAGGGGCTCGCTATGGCTACACCTTC | CATSDGKTGARYGYTF
TRBD2 | TRBJ2-3 | TRBV4-2 | once | TGTGCCAGCAGCCGACTAGCGGGAGGGCGAGGAGATACGCAGTATTTT | CASSRLAGGRGDTQYF
NA | TRBJ2-3 | TRBV4-3 | NA | TGCGCCAGCAGCCAAGATCTCCAGTTTGTAAGTGGTACGCAGTATTTT | CASSQDLQFVSGTQYF
TRBD2 | TRBJ2-1 | TRBV5-1 | NA | TGCGCCAGCAGCTCGGGCCCGGGACTAGAGAACAATGAGCAGTTCTTC | CASSSGPGLENNEQFF
TRBD2 | TRBJ2-2 | TRBV4-3 | once | TGCGCCAGCAGCCAAGATAGACTAGCGGGAGTATCCGGGGAGCTGTTTTTT | CASSQDRLAGVSGELFF
NA | TRBJ1-1 | TRBV7-3 | few | TGTGCCAGCAGCCGTGGTGGCGGGGTGAACACTGAAGCTTTCTTT | CASSRGGGVNTEAFF
NA | TRBJ1-6 | TRBV6-5 | NA | TGTGCCAGCACCGAAATCGGGGATTCACCCCTCCACTTT | CASTEIGDSPLHF
NA | TRBJ2-3 | TRBV12-5 | NA | TGTGCTAGTGGTTTGGCTGGACACCGTAGCACAGATACGCAGTATTTT | CASGLAGHRSTDTQYF
TRBD1 | TRBJ2-1 | TRBV2 | NA | TGTGCCAGCAACAGGGGGACAGCGCCCTCCTACAATGAGCAGTTCTTC | CASNRGTAPSYNEQFF